The 13 T cell receptor beta chains presented below share a single source sample, sequenced in a study of blood T cell repertoires in COVID-19. Assay used: immunoSEQ multiplex PCR; TCRdb lists only in-frame clones, some missing. Here the sample spans around 100,000 clones, about 90% being singletons. Sequenced material: peripheral blood. The origin of the receptors is a man between 45 and 60 years old with acute or convalescent COVID-19.

This clone was counted only a few times. CDR3 loop: CATSGGVSPLHF. As DNA, the CDR3 is TGTGCCACCTCGGGGGGGGTCTCACCCCTCCACTTT. The genes are TRBV6-5 and TRBJ1-6; tentative D call: TRBD1 (5 bases). CDR1 is MNHEY, CDR2 SVGAGI, per germline. V gave up 10 bases and J gave up 10 bases, with 14 bases separating them. This CDR3 comprises 12 residues.

The chain recombines TRBV5-6 with TRBJ2-3; TRBD2 matches at 7 bases. This CDR3 region has 16 residues. Germline CDR1 reads SGHDT; CDR2 reads YYEEEE. Trimming took 1 base from V and 0 from J; bases not matched to a gene: 5. CDR3 amino acids: CASSLSTGGSTDTQYF. The CDR3 region has the DNA TGTGCCAGCAGCTTGAGTACGGGGGGTAGCACAGATACGCAGTATTTT.

The chain recombines TRBV10-3 with TRBJ1-5; 9 bases map to TRBD1. CDR1 and CDR2 (germline): ENHRY, SYGVKD. The V segment lost 3 bases and the J segment 3 bases; nucleotides outside the gene matches: 9. CDR3 size: 17 residues. The CDR3 DNA reads TGTGCCATCAGTGATAAAGGGGGGACAGGGAACAATCAGCCCCAGCATTTT. Its protein is CAISDKGGTGNNQPQHF.

The chain carries TRBV5-1 and TRBJ1-5; D remains unclear. V lost 0 bases, J lost 15 bases, and 19 bases lay in between. CDR3 length: 14 residues. Looked up from germline, CDR1 is SGHRS and CDR2 is YFSETQ. This chain's CDR3 is CASSLGTGSPSWHF. The CDR3 DNA is TGCGCCAGCAGCTTGGGGACCGGGAGTCCCTCATGGCATTTT.

The chain couples TRBV5-6 to TRBJ2-6; unclear D gene. The germline gives CDR1 SGHDT, CDR2 YYEEEE. V lost 6 bases, J lost 0 bases, and 10 bases lay in between. The CDR3 extends over 15 amino acids. The CDR3, as DNA: TGTGCCAGCAATCAGTACAGCTCTGGGGCCAACGTCCTGACTTTC. Encoded protein: CASNQYSSGANVLTF.

V and J are TRBV5-1 and TRBJ2-3, with 11 bases that match TRBD1. V lost 3 bases to trimming and J lost 5 bases; unmatched junction nucleotides: 2. The CDR3 is 14 residues long. Germline assignment: CDR1 SGHRS and CDR2 YFSETQ. CDR3 in DNA: TGCGCCAGCAGCTGGGGACAGGGGGGAGATACGCAGTATTTT. Translation gives CASSWGQGGDTQYF.

This clone appeared once. This rearrangement joins TRBV7-3 to TRBJ2-1; 8 bases agree with TRBD1. The CDR3 has 15 residues. CDR1 SGHTA and CDR2 FQGTGA come from the germline V gene. Trimming removed 5 bases from V and 4 bases from J; junction bases left unmatched: 7. CDR3 bases: TGTGCCAGCAGCGCCGGACAGGGAAATTACAATGAGCAGTTCTTC. Protein sequence: CASSAGQGNYNEQFF.

V is TRBV5-1 and J is TRBJ2-1; possible D gene TRBD1, 7 bases. Germline V lookup: CDR1 SGHRS, CDR2 YFSETQ. This CDR3 region has 15 residues. Trimming removed 4 bases from V and 4 bases from J, with 15 bases in between. The CDR3 DNA is TGCGCCAGCAGCGAAGGAGGGACAGTTTACAATGAGCAGTTCTTC. It translates to CASSEGGTVYNEQFF.

This chain links TRBV5-8 with TRBJ2-7; the D is unclear. Trimming shortened V by 0 bases and J by 1 base, and 8 bases separated the two germline ends. This CDR3 contains 14 residues. CDR1 and CDR2 from the germline V gene are SGHTS and YDEGEE. CDR3 protein: CASSLAPTSYEQYF. As DNA, the CDR3 is TGTGCCAGCAGCTTGGCCCCCACTTCCTACGAGCAGTACTTC.

The chain combines TRBV9 with TRBJ2-7, with D maybe TRBD1 (6 bases). Looked up from germline, CDR1 is SGDLS and CDR2 is YYNGEE. The CDR3 sequence is 16 residues long. V gave up 0 bases and J gave up 0 bases, with 13 bases separating them. The CDR3 region is CASSVASRGSSYEQYF. DNA of the CDR3: TGTGCCAGCAGCGTAGCTTCAAGGGGGTCCTCCTACGAGCAGTACTTC.

The chain carries TRBV6-5 and TRBJ2-7; D gene ambiguous. The V end was cut by 7 bases, the J end by 4 bases, with 17 bases between. The CDR3 spans 14 residues. The germline CDR1 and CDR2 sequences are MNHEY and SVGAGI. The CDR3: CASTPLRLSYEQYF. The CDR3 nucleotides are TGTGCCAGCACCCCCCTCAGGTTGAGTTACGAGCAGTACTTC.

J is TRBJ2-7 and V is TRBV2; D may be TRBD2 (5 bases). Per the germline V gene, CDR1 is SNHLY and CDR2 is FYNNEI. The CDR3 has 13 residues. V dropped 0 bases and J dropped 4 bases, with 7 bases sitting between them. The CDR3 DNA sequence: TGTGCCAGCAGTGAAGCCCCGGGATACGAGCAGTACTTC. This gives the protein CASSEAPGYEQYF. Complete variable domain (other parts from reference TRBV2 and TRBJ2-7): EPEVTQTPSHQVTQMGQEVILRCVPISNHLYFYWYRQILGQKVEFLVSFYNNEISEKSEIFDDQFSVERPDGSNFTLKIRSTKLEDSAMYFCASSEAPGYEQYFGPGTRLTVT.

This chain uses TRBV5-4 with TRBJ2-5; TRBD1 is a possible D gene (5 bases). The CDR3 loop spans 14 amino acids. The V end was cut by 4 bases, the J end by 0 bases, with 10 bases between. The germline CDR1 and CDR2 sequences are SGHNT and YYREEE (reference sequence). This CDR3 is CASSPRRDQETQYF. The CDR3 region has the DNA TGTGCCAGCAGCCCCCGCAGGGACCAAGAGACCCAGTACTTC.